The T cell receptor (beta chain) under discussion was sequenced for a study of early T cells in non-severe SARS-CoV-2 infection. The overall study: Whole-blood bulk RNA, unsorted, was sequenced, and chains were unpaired. Study-wide points: Reliance on VDJdb matching favored anti-spike CD8 responses; private and CD4 specificities were missed.

This clonotype has only a few counts. The target antigen is unknown. Each single cDNA molecule received a unique molecular identifier. TCRdb ran MiXCR on the 5' RACE reads and lists one entry per CDR3 protein. The sample records some 60,000 distinct CDR3 sequences, roughly 7.7% being singletons. The CDR3 runs to 18 residues. The V and J genes are TRBV21-1 and TRBJ2-6; TRBD2, the D gene given by the table, was not confirmed from the DNA. TRBV21-1 is noted as a pseudogene. The sequence was obtained from an adult who was a healthcare worker with PCR-confirmed SARS-CoV-2 infection or an uninfected control (not recorded which). The sequenced material came from whole blood. In nucleotides, the CDR3 is TGTGCCAGCAGCAAAGCGGGCAGGCCCTTATCTGGGGCCAACGTCCTGACTTTC. It specifies CASSKAGRPLSGANVLTF.